The sequence of this T cell receptor (beta chain) was determined in a study of blood T cell repertoires in COVID-19. The CDR3 spans 13 residues. V was clipped by 5 bases and J by 2 bases, with 10 bases between them. Methods used by the authors: Amplification from reference gene primers served as the basis for estimated nucleated cell counts. Generated by immunoSEQ multiplex PCR, the TCRdb table keeps only in-frame clones and is missing some. D and trimming were read from the DNA, whereas the V and J calls and clone size are those reported in that table. The profile shows 90,000 to 100,000 clones, 82% of them singletons.

The chain has TRBV12-3 or TRBV12-4 and TRBJ2-7; TRBD1 might be the D (5 bases). The source material was peripheral blood. This sequence originates from a man of 80 years or more with acute or convalescent COVID-19. The CDR3 DNA reads as TGTGCCAGCAGTCTACAGGATACCTACGAGCAGTACTTC. It specifies CASSLQDTYEQYF.